The TCR beta chain described here comes from a study of blood T cells in healthy people across ages. A sample-barcoded 5' primer and a J-beta primer mix were used in a second PCR of roughly 6 to 11 cycles. Each cDNA molecule was tagged by a template-switch adaptor that had 12 random nucleotides. TCRdb passed the 5' RACE reads through MiXCR, listing each CDR3 protein once. The top ten clones hold about 11% of a sample with approximately 1.5 million distinct CDR3 sequences, about 31% of them seen once. As regards this clonotype: The antigen remains unidentified.

Germline CDR1 reads MDHEN; CDR2 reads SYDVKM. This CDR3 region has 14 residues. PBMCs, at least 6.5 million per sample, were isolated. Overall study findings and caveats: The unknown donor CMV status may have confounded expanded clonotype changes. The recorded TCR beta diversity per million T cells decreased in a roughly linear manner with age.

The sequenced material came from blood. This clonotype originated in a woman in her twenties or thirties in good health. The V gene is TRBV28, the J gene TRBJ2-7; a possible D gene is TRBD2 (6 bases). With the DNA end fitting TRBJ2-5 better, the J assignment may be wrong. The CDR3 nucleotides are TGTGCCAGCAGTTTATATGGAGGGTCAGAGACCCAGTACTTC. Translated: CASSLYGGSETQYF.